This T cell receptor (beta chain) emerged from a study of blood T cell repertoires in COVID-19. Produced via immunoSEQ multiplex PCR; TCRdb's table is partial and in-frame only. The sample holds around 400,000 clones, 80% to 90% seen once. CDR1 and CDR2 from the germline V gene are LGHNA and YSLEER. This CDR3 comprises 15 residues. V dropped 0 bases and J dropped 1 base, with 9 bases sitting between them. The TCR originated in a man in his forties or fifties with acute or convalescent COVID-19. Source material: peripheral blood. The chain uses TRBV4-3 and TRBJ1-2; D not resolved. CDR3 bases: TGCGCCAGCAGCCAAGAGGCGGGTTTTAACTATGGCTACACCTTC. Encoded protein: CASSQEAGFNYGYTF.